This T cell receptor beta chain was identified in a study of spatial heterogeneity in lung cancer. This clonotype was detected ten times or more. The antigen remains unidentified. CDR1 LGHNA and CDR2 YNFKEQ come from the germline V gene. Trimming left V 0 bases short and J 6 bases short, with 7 bases between. CDR3 length: 13 residues. Regarding the study as a whole: Tumoral mutation counts were tracked by counts of expanded intratumoral alpha and beta TCRs.

The sample's time point: sample taken at primary tumor resection. TCRdb reprocessed the 5' RACE reads via MiXCR and lists one record per CDR3 protein. This table holds several thousand distinct CDR3 sequences, about an eighth found once. The chain carries TRBV4-2 and TRBJ2-3; D perhaps matches TRBD1 (6 bases). The input for sequencing was lung tumor tissue, taken at surgery. The receptor's source is a male donor with early-stage non-small cell lung cancer. The DNA for the CDR3 is TGTGCCAGCAGCCAAGAGAGGGGGGATACGCAGTATTTT. Residues: CASSQERGDTQYF.